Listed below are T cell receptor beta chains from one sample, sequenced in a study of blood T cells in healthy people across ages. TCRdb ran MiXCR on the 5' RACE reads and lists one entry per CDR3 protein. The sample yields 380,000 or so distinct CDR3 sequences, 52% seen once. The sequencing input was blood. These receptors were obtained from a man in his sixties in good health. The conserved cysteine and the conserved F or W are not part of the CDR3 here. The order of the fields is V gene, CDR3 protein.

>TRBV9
ASSVGGESGMMNEQY
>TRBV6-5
ASSEGQTVGWSYT
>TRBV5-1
ASSRDEGEKLF
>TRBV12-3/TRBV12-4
ASSVRVNTEAF
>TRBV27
ASSLEGRRRRETQY
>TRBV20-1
SARDLGFDYGYT
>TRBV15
AVRGPASTDTQY
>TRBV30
AWSVQTGGTDTQY
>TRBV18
ASSPQFADTQY
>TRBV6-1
ASSGRKAGGLDYNEQF
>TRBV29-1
SAARGAHEQY
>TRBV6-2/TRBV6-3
ASSYFAGREGEQY
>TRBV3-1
ASSQDQATDTQY
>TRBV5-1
ASSPAFNPTSGDYNEQF
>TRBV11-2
ASSVLDPRHEQF
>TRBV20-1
SAVGDGTNIQY
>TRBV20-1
SARDPRQPRTSEKGGSQY
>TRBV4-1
ASSQDGRTYNEQY
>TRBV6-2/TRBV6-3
TSSYSGRGRFNTGELF
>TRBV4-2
ASSRAAGQGIEGYT
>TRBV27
ASSSDSFDGYT
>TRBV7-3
VSSSLAEETQY
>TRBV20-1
SADAGGWDEQF
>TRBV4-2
ASSLMGGRGTDTQY
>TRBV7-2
ASSLEWWDYEQY
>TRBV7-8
ASSLVITASVPYEQY
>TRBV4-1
ASSPEAGGGEQF
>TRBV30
AWSLGGSTDTQY
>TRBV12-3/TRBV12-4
ASSKGQGRQKLF
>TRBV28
ASRPPGRNSNEQF
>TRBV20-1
SARDATWGSTDTQY
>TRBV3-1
ASSPDPYTEAF
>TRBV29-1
SVVHSGRNEQF
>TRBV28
ASTSGSPGANVLT
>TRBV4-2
ASSPRGLAGGEQY
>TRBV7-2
ASSANSGTLYEQY
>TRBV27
ASSFRNYNSPLH
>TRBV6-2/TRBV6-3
ASTKDYNEQY
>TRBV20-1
SALSGTSSYEQY
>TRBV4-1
ASSQDLGLAGGQETQY
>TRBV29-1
SVEDLGGTEAF
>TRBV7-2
ASSSYLLGDGYT
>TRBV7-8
ASRARDSTYNEQF
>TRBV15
ATSRELAGGARTQY
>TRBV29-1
SVEGVETQF
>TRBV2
ASLGSTFGYT
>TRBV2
ASSDTGTGYNT
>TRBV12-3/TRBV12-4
ASLSADSTYEQY
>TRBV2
ASIRSAGVAVEKLF
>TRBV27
ASRSGGPKEKLF
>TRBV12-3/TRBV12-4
ASTPPGTAYNEQF
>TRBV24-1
ATGHYNEQF